This T cell receptor (beta chain) was profiled in a study of Graves' ophthalmopathy and Graves' hyperthyroidism. General study findings and limits: With a specificity of around 72% and a sensitivity of 70.59%, the model predicted ophthalmopathy progression.

The germline gives CDR1 MNHEY, CDR2 SVGAGI. V shed 6 bases, J shed 3 bases, and the junction held 9 bases outside the gene matches. This CDR3 is built from 17 residues. This clonotype was counted many times. What it recognizes is unknown. Amplification of TCR beta CDR3 regions used RNA transcripts. In the first round, RT-PCR was carried out with HTBI primers, and a multiplex PCR formed the second round. Each CDR3 protein is one row after TCRdb ran MiXCR on the multiplex PCR reads. The sample yields about 340,000 distinct CDR3 sequences, 17% seen once. The chain carries TRBV6-5 and TRBJ1-3; 12 bases fit TRBD1. Sequencing was done on a sample of peripheral blood. This receptor was obtained from an adult man with Graves' ophthalmopathy. CDR3 nucleotides: TGTGCCAGCAGACAACCGGGACAGGGGGCGCTTGGAAACACCATATATTTT. Residues: CASRQPGQGALGNTIYF.